This T cell receptor beta chain was sequenced in a study of CD8 T cells in Susac syndrome. RNA was extracted with the RNeasy kit, and a quantity of roughly 0.5 to 1 ug was reverse transcribed using random hexamers. One entry per CDR3 protein, called by TCRdb with MiXCR from the immunoSEQ multiplex PCR reads. The data contain roughly 89,000 distinct CDR3 sequences, 95% to 97% of them singletons. This CDR3 is built from 13 residues. Unmatched junction bases numbered 3, after V lost 6 bases and J lost 2 bases. Germline V gene data show CDR1 as DFQATT and CDR2 as SNEGSKA (reference sequence). This sequence joins TRBV20-1 and TRBJ2-2; 7 positions agree with TRBD2. This TCR was sampled from a human donor with Susac syndrome. The sequenced sample consisted of CD8+ T cells from PBMCs. The CDR3 region is CSAERENTGELFF. DNA for the CDR3: TGCAGTGCAGAGCGGGAAAACACCGGGGAGCTGTTTTTT.